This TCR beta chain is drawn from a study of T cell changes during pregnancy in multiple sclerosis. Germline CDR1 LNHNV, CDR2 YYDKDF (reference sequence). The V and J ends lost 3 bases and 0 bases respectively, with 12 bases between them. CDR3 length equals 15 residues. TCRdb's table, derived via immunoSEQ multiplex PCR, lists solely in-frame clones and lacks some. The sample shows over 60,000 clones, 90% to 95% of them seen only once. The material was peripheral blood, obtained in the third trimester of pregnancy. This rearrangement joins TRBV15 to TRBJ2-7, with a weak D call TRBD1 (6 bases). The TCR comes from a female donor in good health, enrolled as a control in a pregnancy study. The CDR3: CATSRDSVSSYEQYF. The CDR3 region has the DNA TGTGCCACCAGCAGGGACAGTGTTTCCTCCTACGAGCAGTACTTC.